The 32 T cell receptor beta chains presented below share a single source sample, sequenced in a study of blood T cell repertoires in COVID-19. Here immunoSEQ multiplex PCR was the method, and the copy in TCRdb shows in-frame clones only, minus some. The data hold approximately 180,000 clones, with 89% observed a single time. Sequences were obtained from PBMCs or T cells enriched from blood (not recorded which). The receptors were gathered from a woman aged 40 to 50 with acute COVID-19.

The gene calls are TRBV28 and TRBJ1-1; possibly TRBD1 for D (6 bases). The V gene lost 3 bases and the J gene lost 0 bases, with 14 bases spanning the gap. CDR1 and CDR2 from the germline V gene are MDHEN and SYDVKM. This CDR3 comprises 16 residues. The CDR3 here is CASSFSETGLNTEAFF. The CDR3 coding sequence is TGTGCCAGCAGTTTTTCCGAGACAGGCTTGAACACTGAAGCTTTCTTT.

The chain has TRBV6-4 and TRBJ2-3; TRBD2 matches at 8 bases. J lost 1 base, V lost 5 bases, and 2 bases had no gene match. Germline values: CDR1 MRHNA, CDR2 SNTAGT. This CDR3 is built from 14 residues. The CDR3 region has the DNA TGTGCCAGCAGTCAAGCGGGGGGCACAGATACGCAGTATTTT. This gives the protein CASSQAGGTDTQYF.

The chain couples TRBV5-1 to TRBJ2-5; 11 positions agree with TRBD2. V lost 3 bases and J lost 9; bases outside the gene matches: 10. The CDR3 is 15 residues long. CDR1 is SGHRS and CDR2 is YFSETQ in the germline V gene. The CDR3 is CASSSGLAGPGAQYF. The CDR3 DNA reads as TGCGCCAGCAGCTCAGGACTAGCGGGTCCGGGGGCCCAGTACTTC.

CDR3: CASTPRVGNTIYF. In nucleotides, the CDR3 is TGTGCCAGCACCCCGAGGGTCGGAAACACCATATATTTT. This sequence joins TRBV6-5 and TRBJ1-3; D not resolved. Trimming pared 7 bases from V and 4 bases from J, leaving 11 bases between. CDR1 MNHEY and CDR2 SVGAGI come from the germline V gene. This CDR3 is built from 13 residues.

The gene calls are TRBV6-5 and TRBJ2-4; TRBD2 agrees at 14 bases. The CDR3 is made up of 15 amino acids. Per the germline V gene, CDR1 is MNHEY and CDR2 is SVGAGI. Unmatched junction bases numbered 5, after V lost 6 bases and J lost 7 bases. CDR3 in amino acids: CASSRLAGGRNIQYF. DNA for the CDR3: TGTGCCAGCAGCCGACTAGCGGGAGGGCGGAACATTCAGTACTTC.

This chain uses TRBV2 with TRBJ1-4; no firm D call. Germline V lookup: CDR1 SNHLY, CDR2 FYNNEI. V lost 6 bases to trimming and J lost 7 bases, with 12 bases between them. The CDR3 length is 13 residues. CDR3 protein: CASRVGPGEKLFF. CDR3 bases: TGTGCCAGCAGGGTTGGGCCTGGTGAAAAACTGTTTTTT.

The chain carries TRBV27 and TRBJ1-2; D possibly corresponds to TRBD1 (5 bases). The CDR3 consists of 15 residues. Deletions cut 6 bases from V and 1 base from J, with 15 bases between. Germline V gene data show CDR1 as MNHEY and CDR2 as SMNVEV (reference sequence). CDR3 region: CASSPDRDFNYGYTF. For the CDR3, the DNA is TGTGCCAGCAGCCCCGACCGGGACTTTAACTATGGCTACACCTTC.

The rearrangement uses TRBV7-8 and TRBJ2-7; TRBD1 matches at 9 bases. After removal of 5 bases from V and 4 bases from J, the junction contained 18 bases not matched to a gene. Germline assignment: CDR1 SGHVS and CDR2 FQNEAQ. This CDR3 spans 18 amino acids. The CDR3 DNA is TGTGCCAGCAGCAGGGGGTCGGAGACAGGGGGTGGAGGTTACGAGCAGTACTTC. It is translated as CASSRGSETGGGGYEQYF.

Only a few counts were recorded for this clone. The genes are TRBV28 and TRBJ1-5; D is unresolved. V was clipped by 2 bases and J by 0 bases, with 8 bases between them. CDR1 and CDR2 (germline): MDHEN, SYDVKM. The CDR3 is 15 amino acids. The CDR3 protein is CASSLGKYSNQPQHF. The CDR3 DNA reads TGTGCCAGCAGTTTAGGCAAGTATAGCAATCAGCCCCAGCATTTT.

This clone was detected a few times. The CDR3 DNA follows: TGTGCCAGCAATTACAGGGGGCGCAGCGGTGGCTACACCTTC. Its translation is CASNYRGRSGGYTF. This chain connects TRBV27 to TRBJ1-2; 9 nucleotides match TRBD1. Trimming cost V 7 bases and J 7 bases; bases outside gene matches: 10. Per germline, CDR1 MNHEY and CDR2 SMNVEV (reference sequence). The CDR3 contains 14 residues.

The CDR3 DNA reads as TGTGCCAGTAGTTTCTCGGGCAATCAGCCCCAGCATTTT. It yields the protein CASSFSGNQPQHF. V is TRBV19 and J is TRBJ1-5; D remains unclear. Germline V gene data show CDR1 as LNHDA and CDR2 as SQIVND (reference sequence). The CDR3 runs to 13 residues. The ends were cut back, 5 bases at V and 2 bases at J, with 7 bases in the middle.

This rearrangement joins TRBV6-1 to TRBJ1-5, with 8 bases identical to TRBD1. Germline assignment: CDR1 MNHNS and CDR2 SASEGT. The CDR3 consists of 16 residues. Trimming at V came to 2 bases and at J to 6 bases, leaving 9 bases not matched to a gene. CDR3 sequence reads: CASSEPGQGRGQPQHF. The CDR3, as DNA: TGTGCCAGCAGTGAACCCGGACAGGGAAGGGGTCAGCCCCAGCATTTT.

The DNA for the CDR3 is TGTGCCAGCAGCCGGACAGGGCTCTCCAATGAGCAGTTCTTC. Residues: CASSRTGLSNEQFF. The V and J genes are TRBV2 and TRBJ2-1, with 8 positions matching TRBD1. V lost 6 bases, J lost 6 bases, and 7 bases stayed unmatched. Germline values: CDR1 SNHLY, CDR2 FYNNEI. The CDR3 is 14 residues long.

CDR3 protein: CASSTGTGDAETQYF. DNA of the CDR3: TGTGCCAGCAGCACCGGGACAGGGGATGCCGAGACCCAGTACTTC. The V call is TRBV6-5, the J call TRBJ2-5; TRBD1 agrees at 10 bases. This CDR3 has 15 residues. Per germline, CDR1 MNHEY and CDR2 SVGAGI. Trimming cost V 6 bases and J 5 bases; bases outside gene matches: 9.

This clone was seen just once. The chain carries TRBV9 and TRBJ1-4, with TRBD1 as a possible D gene (6 bases). Germline V CDR1 and CDR2: SGDLS, YYNGEE. The V and J ends lost 4 bases and 0 bases respectively, with 19 bases between them. This CDR3 is 18 amino acids long. Here the CDR3 DNA reads TGTGCCAGCAGCTTGGCCCCACAGGGCCGAACAACTAATGAAAAACTGTTTTTT. Translating it yields CASSLAPQGRTTNEKLFF.

This chain links TRBV11-2 with TRBJ2-7, with D perhaps matching TRBD2 (6 bases). The CDR3 length is 14 residues. Per the germline V gene, CDR1 is SGHAT and CDR2 is FQNNGV. V was cut by 2 bases and J by 3 bases, with 11 bases left in between. The CDR3 nucleotides read TGTGCCAGCAGCTTAATAGGACTACACTACGAGCAGTACTTC. Translated, it gives CASSLIGLHYEQYF.

The V and J genes are TRBV5-6 and TRBJ2-7, with D perhaps TRBD2 (6 bases). In germline, CDR1 is SGHDT, CDR2 YYEEEE. CDR3 length equals 13 residues. V lost 0 bases, J lost 12 bases, and 16 bases lay in between. CDR3 sequence: CASSLGDSPQGYF. The CDR3 nucleotides are TGTGCCAGCAGCTTGGGGGACTCCCCGCAGGGGTACTTC.

The count of this clone is one. This sequence joins TRBV6-5 and TRBJ1-5; D unclear. The germline V gene encodes CDR1 MNHEY and CDR2 SVGAGI. This CDR3 contains 15 residues. V was cut by 6 bases and J by 0 bases, with 12 bases left in between. CDR3 DNA: TGTGCCAGCAGCGAGAGCGCGAATAGCAATCAGCCCCAGCATTTT. It yields the protein CASSESANSNQPQHF.

The chain combines TRBV4-1 with TRBJ1-6, with D unresolved. The V end was cut by 4 bases, the J end by 9 bases, with 16 bases between. Germline CDR1 and CDR2: MGHRA and YSYEKL. The CDR3 contains 15 residues. The CDR3 coding sequence is TGCGCCAGCAGCCCCCGTGGAGGCCAGAGTTCACCCCTCCACTTT. Translating it yields CASSPRGGQSSPLHF.

The gene calls are TRBV6-5 and TRBJ2-5; D remains unclear. The germline CDR1 and CDR2 sequences are MNHEY and SVGAGI. V was shortened by 2 bases and J by 2 bases, with 9 bases between the two germline ends. This CDR3 is 14 amino acids long. This chain's CDR3 is CASSYVAGQETQYF. The CDR3 DNA sequence: TGTGCCAGCAGTTACGTGGCAGGTCAAGAGACCCAGTACTTC.

CDR3 DNA sequence: TGCGCCAGCTTTCAAAGTCCGGGGGACTATGGCTACACCTTC. Translated: CASFQSPGDYGYTF. The rearrangement uses TRBV5-1 and TRBJ1-2; possibly TRBD1 for D (5 bases). Trimming took off 7 bases at V and 3 bases at J, with 16 bases between the two ends. The CDR3 consists of 14 residues. Germline V gene lookup returns CDR1 SGHRS and CDR2 YFSETQ. The variable domain in full, with the rest retrieved from reference TRBV5-1 and TRBJ1-2, is KAGVTQTPRYLIKTRGQQVTLSCSPISGHRSVSWYQQTPGQGLQFLFEYFSETQRNKGNFPGRFSGRQFSNSRSEMNVSTLELGDSALYLCASFQSPGDYGYTFGSGTRLTVV.

The chain links TRBV5-6 to TRBJ2-3; D may be TRBD1 (5 bases). This CDR3 comprises 16 residues. CDR1 and CDR2 from the germline V gene are SGHDT and YYEEEE. V lost 0 bases to trimming and J lost 0 bases, with 11 bases between them. The CDR3 sequence is CASSLGGWRSTDTQYF. DNA of the CDR3: TGTGCCAGCAGCTTGGGGGGCTGGAGAAGCACAGATACGCAGTATTTT.

V is TRBV18 and J is TRBJ2-1, with 7 bases fitting TRBD1. With 6 bases clipped from V and 2 bases from J, the junction kept 1 base outside the gene matches. Germline V gives CDR1 KGHSH, CDR2 LQKENI. The CDR3 is 13 residues long. CDR3 sequence: CASSGQTYNEQFF. The CDR3 DNA is TGTGCCAGCTCGGGACAGACCTACAATGAGCAGTTCTTC.

The CDR3 region is CASSQPRGNANYGYTF. For the CDR3, the DNA is TGTGCCAGCAGCCAACCGAGGGGGAACGCTAACTATGGCTACACCTTC. The rearrangement links TRBV5-4 to TRBJ1-2; a possible D gene is TRBD1 (6 bases). This CDR3 comprises 16 residues. From germline, CDR1 is SGHNT and CDR2 YYREEE (reference sequence). V lost 4 bases, J lost 0 bases, and 16 bases lay in between.

This chain connects TRBV5-4 to TRBJ1-2; 9 bases are shared with TRBD1. The length of the CDR3 is 15 residues. CDR1 is SGHNT and CDR2 is YYREEE in the germline V gene (reference sequence). V lost 4 bases and J lost 2; bases outside the gene matches: 6. The CDR3 nucleotides read TGTGCCAGCAGCGCCCGGGACAGGGCGAACTATGGCTACACCTTC. Protein product: CASSARDRANYGYTF.

V usage is TRBV4-1 and J usage is TRBJ2-5, with unresolved D. V lost 5 bases, J lost 5 bases, and 12 bases lay in between. Germline V gene lookup returns CDR1 MGHRA and CDR2 YSYEKL. This CDR3 region has 13 residues. In nucleotides, the CDR3 is TGCGCCAGCAGCTTAGGCGGCAGCGAGACCCAGTACTTC. Translated: CASSLGGSETQYF.

J is TRBJ2-1 and V is TRBV24-1; D may be TRBD1 (7 bases). The CDR3 has 14 amino acids. CDR1 is KGHDR, CDR2 SFDVKD, per germline. V was cut by 1 base and J by 8 bases, with 11 bases left in between. The CDR3 DNA reads as TGTGCCACCAGTGATTTATCAGGGGGGTATGAGCAGTTCTTC. It yields the protein CATSDLSGGYEQFF.

The rearrangement joins TRBV6-6 to TRBJ2-2, with D maybe TRBD1 (7 bases). Per the germline V gene, CDR1 is MNHNY and CDR2 is SVGAGI (reference sequence). This CDR3 is 17 amino acids long. The V gene lost 5 bases and the J gene lost 6 bases, with 22 bases spanning the gap. CDR3 in amino acids: CASSLPQSTGRPGELFF. In DNA form, the CDR3 reads TGTGCCAGCAGTCTTCCTCAGTCGACAGGGAGGCCCGGGGAGCTGTTTTTT.

V and J are TRBV7-2 and TRBJ1-6; 12 bases agree with TRBD1. This CDR3 contains 14 residues. V dropped 5 bases and J dropped 7; count of bases not matched to a gene: 0. Per the germline V gene, CDR1 is SGHTA and CDR2 is FQGNSA. CDR3 coding DNA: TGTGCCAGCAGCGGGACAGGGGGCAATTCACCCCTCCACTTT. Encoded protein: CASSGTGGNSPLHF.

The J gene is TRBJ2-4, the V gene TRBV7-9; 7 positions match TRBD2. After removal of 0 bases from V and 6 bases from J, the junction contained 5 bases not matched to a gene. The CDR3 runs to 15 residues. Germline V gene sequence: CDR1 SEHNR, CDR2 FQNEAQ (reference sequence). The CDR3 protein is CASSLALSSGNIQYF. The CDR3 nucleotides are TGTGCCAGCAGCTTAGCGCTGTCTAGCGGAAACATTCAGTACTTC.

The chain employs TRBV27 and TRBJ2-7, with TRBD2 matching over 7 bases. Germline CDR1 and CDR2: MNHEY and SMNVEV (reference sequence). This CDR3 contains 15 residues. The V gene end was trimmed by 6 bases and the J gene end by 0 bases; junction bases not matched to a gene: 8. The CDR3 loop reads CASSLSAGFSYEQYF. The CDR3 DNA follows: TGTGCCAGCAGCCTATCAGCGGGGTTCTCCTACGAGCAGTACTTC.

V usage is TRBV24-1 and J usage is TRBJ1-6; 10 nucleotides line up with TRBD1. The ends lost 7 bases at V and 7 bases at J; junction bases unmatched: 3. Germline lookup yields CDR1 KGHDR and CDR2 SFDVKD. The CDR3 is 14 amino acids. The DNA for the CDR3 is TGTGCCACCAGGGGGACAGGGGAGAATTCACCCCTCCACTTT. Its translation: CATRGTGENSPLHF.